The following is a T cell receptor (beta chain) sequence with its context. Each PCR contained spiked synthetic TR CDR3 controls spanning every V-J pairing. Some clones are missing from TCRdb's copy, which holds only in-frame ones; the method was immunoSEQ multiplex PCR. This sample yields some 30,000 clones, of which 75% to 90% are seen a single time; approximately 1.5% belongs to the top ten. These data originate in a study of multiple sclerosis patients with progressive multifocal leukoencephalopathy. Study summary: Multiple sclerosis patients on natalizumab who never developed PML served as longitudinally sampled controls.

This sample's time point: before natalizumab initiation. Before the first natalizumab infusion, T0 blood samples were taken. V lost 4 bases to trimming and J lost 8 bases; unmatched junction nucleotides: 12. Per germline, CDR1 ENHRY and CDR2 SYGVKD. The CDR3 is 16 residues long. The gene calls are TRBV10-3 and TRBJ1-3, with 9 bases that match TRBD1. This sequence was found in a human donor with multiple sclerosis. Sequencing used PBMCs. The CDR3 DNA reads as TGTGCCATCAGTGCGCTTGGAGGGACAGGGACTCACACCATATATTTT. This encodes CAISALGGTGTHTIYF.